The 25 T cell receptor beta chains below were found in one sample sequenced in a study of blood T cell repertoires in COVID-19. Data came from immunoSEQ multiplex PCR; TCRdb stores just in-frame clones and leaves some out. The data contain around 250,000 clones, around 82% of them seen just once; the ten biggest clones take up 8% to 9.5%. Material: peripheral blood. Receptor source: a human donor in a cohort sampled during active COVID-19.

The chain has TRBV13 and TRBJ1-1; D remains ambiguous. Germline CDR1 and CDR2: PRHDT and FYEKMQ (reference sequence). Trimming removed 5 bases from V and 7 bases from J, with 14 bases in between. The CDR3 loop spans 13 amino acids. DNA for the CDR3: TGTGCCAGCAGCACCCTTACGCGGGGTGAAGCTTTCTTT. This codes for CASSTLTRGEAFF.

The V and J genes are TRBV5-4 and TRBJ2-7; 11 nucleotides agree with TRBD2. Germline V gene data show CDR1 as SGHNT and CDR2 as YYREEE (reference sequence). The CDR3 is 16 amino acids. The J segment lost 3 bases and the V segment lost 7 bases, leaving 12 bases of the junction unmatched. CDR3 nucleotide sequence: TGTGCCAGCTCCCACGAAGCCGGGACTAGCGGCTACGAGCAGTACTTC. This translates into CASSHEAGTSGYEQYF.

The V gene is TRBV18, the J gene TRBJ1-1, with D unresolved. The CDR3 extends over 16 amino acids. Germline V gene lookup returns CDR1 KGHSH and CDR2 LQKENI. V shed 4 bases and J shed 2 bases, with 17 bases lying between them. The CDR3 spells CASSLLNLRGNTEAFF. CDR3 nucleotide sequence: TGTGCCAGCTCACTCCTGAATTTGCGAGGAAACACTGAAGCTTTCTTT.

V and J are TRBV15 and TRBJ2-7; 11 bases agree with TRBD2. Germline values: CDR1 LNHNV, CDR2 YYDKDF (reference sequence). The CDR3 has 16 residues. V was pared by 0 bases and J by 6 bases, with 7 bases of the junction left unmatched. Here the CDR3 DNA reads TGTGCCACCAGCAGAGATGTAGCGGGAGGGCTGATCGAGCAGTACTTC. It yields the protein CATSRDVAGGLIEQYF.

The V call is TRBV7-3, the J call TRBJ2-1, with TRBD1 matching 9 bases. V lost 3 bases, J lost 6 bases, and 9 bases stayed unmatched. The CDR3 totals 16 residues. Germline CDR1 is SGHTA and CDR2 is FQGTGA. CDR3 loop: CASSFAPGQGFNEQFF. In DNA form, the CDR3 reads TGTGCCAGCAGCTTTGCACCGGGACAGGGATTCAATGAGCAGTTCTTC.

V usage is TRBV6-5 and J usage is TRBJ2-7, with 9 bases fitting TRBD2. Germline-derived CDR1 and CDR2 are MNHEY and SVGAGI. V was clipped by 5 bases and J by 4 bases; unmatched bases: 9. The CDR3 covers 15 residues. The CDR3 is CASSPRSGSGYEQYF. The CDR3 nucleotides read TGTGCCAGCAGTCCTCGTAGCGGGAGTGGTTACGAGCAGTACTTC.

The chain links TRBV7-9 to TRBJ2-7; possible D gene TRBD2, 6 bases. The CDR3 runs to 14 residues. Trimming removed 8 bases at V and 2 bases at J, with 16 bases between. Germline CDR1 is SEHNR and CDR2 is FQNEAQ (reference sequence). The CDR3, as DNA: TGTGCCAGCGGCCTGGGCGGGGCTACCTACGAGCAGTACTTC. It translates to CASGLGGATYEQYF.

The chain uses TRBV19 and TRBJ2-6; D gene ambiguous. The germline V gene encodes CDR1 LNHDA and CDR2 SQIVND (reference sequence). V was pared by 6 bases and J by 0 bases, with 6 bases between. The CDR3 has 14 amino acids. The CDR3 loop reads CASRPYSGANVLTF. CDR3 DNA sequence: TGTGCCAGTAGGCCCTACTCTGGGGCCAACGTCCTGACTTTC.

V gene TRBV19 combines with J gene TRBJ1-2; the D gene is possibly TRBD1 (5 bases). The CDR3 runs to 15 residues. Germline CDR1 LNHDA, CDR2 SQIVND (reference sequence). V was trimmed by 4 bases and J by 6 bases, leaving 18 bases between them. CDR3 coding DNA: TGTGCCAGTAGTAGGAATGGGGGGTTTCCTGATGGCTACACCTTC. It specifies CASSRNGGFPDGYTF. Full variable domain (rest looked up from reference TRBV19 and TRBJ1-2): DGGITQSPKYLFRKEGQNVTLSCEQNLNHDAMYWYRQDPGQGLRLIYYSQIVNDFQKGDIAEGYSVSREKKESFPLTVTSAQKNPTAFYLCASSRNGGFPDGYTFGSGTRLTVV.

The CDR3 DNA reads as TGTGCCAGCAGCAGAGGGGAGGCTAACTATGGCTACACCTTC. It yields the protein CASSRGEANYGYTF. The gene calls are TRBV5-6 and TRBJ1-2; weak D call: TRBD1 (5 bases). This CDR3 comprises 14 residues. Germline V gene lookup returns CDR1 SGHDT and CDR2 YYEEEE. V lost 4 bases and J 0 bases, leaving 10 bases between the germline ends.

This clone was recorded a few times. The J gene is TRBJ2-7, the V gene TRBV5-1; D is ambiguous. Germline CDR1 reads SGHRS; CDR2 reads YFSETQ. The V and J ends lost 0 bases and 2 bases respectively, with 9 bases between them. The CDR3 runs to 14 residues. CDR3 coding DNA: TGCGCCAGCAGCTTGGTTGTAGCTCCCTACGAGCAGTACTTC. Translation gives CASSLVVAPYEQYF.

The J gene is TRBJ1-3, the V gene TRBV25-1; TRBD1 is a possible D gene (5 bases). The V gene's germline CDR1 is MGHDK and CDR2 SYGVNS. There are 14 residues in the CDR3. The V and J ends lost 6 bases and 0 bases respectively, with 9 bases between them. CDR3 DNA sequence: TGTGCCAGCAGGCTGGGGGGCTCTGGAAACACCATATATTTT. It yields the protein CASRLGGSGNTIYF.

The chain recombines TRBV6-2 or TRBV6-3 with TRBJ2-2; 12 bases fit TRBD1. Trimming took 4 bases from V and 5 from J; bases not matched to a gene: 5. The germline V gene has CDR1 MNHEY and CDR2 SVGEGT. The CDR3 totals 16 residues. This CDR3 is CASSLGQGARTGELFF. In DNA form, the CDR3 reads TGTGCCAGCAGTTTGGGACAGGGGGCGCGGACCGGGGAGCTGTTTTTT.

The V gene is TRBV5-6, the J gene TRBJ2-3; 9 bases map to TRBD1. V trimming: 0 bases; J trimming: 7 bases; junction bases outside the gene matches: 3. This CDR3 is 14 amino acids long. Germline V gene data show CDR1 as SGHDT and CDR2 as YYEEEE. CDR3 coding DNA: TGTGCCAGCAGCTTGGGGGGACAGGGAAATACGCAGTATTTT. This encodes CASSLGGQGNTQYF.

This chain joins TRBV18 and TRBJ2-2, with D possibly matching TRBD1 (6 bases). This CDR3 spans 16 amino acids. Germline loops: CDR1 KGHSH, CDR2 LQKENI. V was cut by 5 bases and J by 2 bases, with 15 bases left in between. CDR3 amino acids: CASSSHRVQNTGELFF. DNA of the CDR3: TGTGCCAGCTCATCACACAGGGTCCAAAACACCGGGGAGCTGTTTTTT. The entire variable domain, with the rest obtained from reference TRBV18 and TRBJ2-2, is as follows: NAGVMQNPRHLVRRRGQEARLRCSPMKGHSHVYWYRQLPEEGLKFMVYLQKENIIDESGMPKERFSAEFPKEGPSILRIQQVVRGDSAAYFCASSSHRVQNTGELFFGEGSRLTVL.

The chain is built from TRBV5-1 and TRBJ2-7; the D is unclear. V lost 0 bases, J lost 7 bases, and 14 bases lay in between. The CDR3 has 14 residues. CDR1 SGHRS and CDR2 YFSETQ come from the germline V gene. The CDR3 region is CASSLALGYGEQYF. In nucleotides, the CDR3 is TGCGCCAGCAGCTTGGCACTCGGTTATGGTGAGCAGTACTTC.

This chain links TRBV5-4 with TRBJ2-3, with D unclear. The CDR3 covers 15 residues. Germline V gives CDR1 SGHNT, CDR2 YYREEE (reference sequence). The V end lost 0 bases, the J end lost 3 bases, and 11 bases lay between the germline ends. CDR3 DNA sequence: TGTGCCAGCAGCTTGGGTACAGCCACAACAGATACGCAGTATTTT. Its translation: CASSLGTATTDTQYF. The variable domain in full, with the rest retrieved from reference TRBV5-4 and TRBJ2-3, is ETGVTQSPTHLIKTRGQQVTLRCSSQSGHNTVSWYQQALGQGPQFIFQYYREEENGRGNFPPRFSGLQFPNYSSELNVNALELDDSALYLCASSLGTATTDTQYFGPGTRLTVL.

This clone was recorded only once. The chain uses TRBV20-1 and TRBJ2-4, with 7 bases matching TRBD1. This CDR3 is 11 amino acids long. Germline-derived CDR1 and CDR2 are DFQATT and SNEGSKA (reference sequence). J lost 7 bases, V lost 6 bases, and 3 bases had no gene match. The CDR3 bases are TGCAGTGCACGGACAGGCAACATTCAGTACTTC. Its protein is CSARTGNIQYF.

The V gene is TRBV5-5, the J gene TRBJ2-2, with a tentative D call TRBD2 (6 bases). Between the trimmed V and J ends, which lost 3 bases and 5 bases, there was a span of 11 bases. The germline V gene encodes CDR1 SGHKS and CDR2 YYEKEE (reference sequence). This CDR3 comprises 14 residues. The CDR3 sequence: CASSSGTLTGELFF. As DNA, the CDR3 is TGTGCCAGCAGCTCCGGGACTTTAACCGGGGAGCTGTTTTTT.

J is TRBJ2-1 and V is TRBV5-1; 10 bases agree with TRBD2. V trimming: 4 bases; J trimming: 8 bases; junction bases outside the gene matches: 12. The CDR3 contains 16 residues. CDR1 is SGHRS and CDR2 is YFSETQ in the germline V gene. CDR3 coding DNA: TGCGCCAGCAGCCCCCAAGGAGCGGGAGGGGTCGATGAGCAGTTCTTC. This encodes CASSPQGAGGVDEQFF.

CDR3 bases: TGTGCCAGCAGTTTATCGTTAGGGGTGGCTTTCTTT. Translated, it gives CASSLSLGVAFF. This chain links TRBV28 with TRBJ1-1; a weak D match, TRBD1 (5 bases). The length of the CDR3 is 12 residues. The V and J ends lost 1 base and 11 bases respectively, with 11 bases between them. Looked up from germline, CDR1 is MDHEN and CDR2 is SYDVKM.

The rearrangement uses TRBV18 and TRBJ1-2; possible D gene TRBD1, 6 bases. The CDR3 covers 12 residues. Germline V lookup: CDR1 KGHSH, CDR2 LQKENI. V dropped 1 base and J dropped 7 bases, with 7 bases sitting between them. In nucleotides, the CDR3 is TGTGCCAGCTCACCACAGGGGGTTGGCTACACCTTC. Translating it yields CASSPQGVGYTF.

The J gene is TRBJ2-3, the V gene TRBV5-5, with TRBD1 matching over 8 bases. The trim removed 2 bases at V and 5 bases at J, leaving 10 bases unmatched. Germline loops: CDR1 SGHKS, CDR2 YYEKEE (reference sequence). CDR3 size: 16 residues. The CDR3 loop is CASSFPTTGAEDTQYF. The CDR3 region has the DNA TGTGCCAGCAGCTTTCCTACGACAGGGGCAGAAGATACGCAGTATTTT.

V usage is TRBV2 and J usage is TRBJ2-3, with a tentative D call TRBD2 (5 bases). The CDR3 has 14 amino acids. Per the germline V gene, CDR1 is SNHLY and CDR2 is FYNNEI. Trimming took off 4 bases at V and 4 bases at J, with 12 bases between the two ends. This CDR3 reads CASSVRGSADTQYF. In DNA form, the CDR3 reads TGTGCCAGCAGTGTCCGTGGGAGCGCAGATACGCAGTATTTT.

V is TRBV3-1 (or the pseudogene TRBV3-2) and J is TRBJ2-3, with TRBD2 matching 10 bases. The CDR3 has 16 amino acids. Per the germline V gene, CDR1 is LGHDT and CDR2 is YNNKEL (reference sequence). The V segment lost 5 bases and the J segment 6 bases; nucleotides outside the gene matches: 11. CDR3 sequence reads: CASSLTQRGGGDTQYF. Here the CDR3 DNA reads TGTGCCAGCAGCTTAACCCAGCGGGGGGGCGGGGATACGCAGTATTTT.